This T cell receptor beta chain was observed in a study of regulatory T cells in long-lasting Graves disease. Relying on iRepertoire HTBI primers and Arm-PCR of CDR3 regions, the team built TCR beta libraries. Using its own MiXCR run on the multiplex PCR reads, TCRdb lists one record per CDR3 protein. The repertoire has hundreds of thousands of distinct CDR3 sequences, 15% to 20% of them found once; the top ten carry 20% to 25%. The time point was: newly diagnosed GD, antithyroid drugs for less than 3 months. RNA extracted from PBMCs served as the sequencing template. Collection of peripheral blood (about 10 milliliters) was done using EDTA tubes. V was clipped by 7 bases and J by 2 bases; unmatched bases: 14. This CDR3 has 16 residues. Germline CDR1 reads SGHRS; CDR2 reads YFSETQ. This clonotype showed up just a few times. The data were also submitted as part of a second study, on T cells in Graves' hyperthyroidism and ophthalmopathy. This second study notes: An initial round of RT-PCR targeting the TCR CDR3 relied on the HTBI primer set. Ophthalmopathy, as predicted by the model, came a median roughly 6.5 months after the prediction.

The receptor's source is a woman aged 35-65 years with Graves disease. This chain connects TRBV5-1 to TRBJ2-5; 7 bases are a match to TRBD1. Sequencing was performed on peripheral blood mononuclear cells (PBMCs), taken at new diagnosis, from a patient treated with antithyroid drugs. CDR3 sequence (DNA): TGCGCCAGCTGTAAACAACAGGGGCCCTTACAAGAGACCCAGTACTTC. It encodes CASCKQQGPLQETQYF. The full variable domain, rest sourced from reference TRBV5-1 and TRBJ2-5, is KAGVTQTPRYLIKTRGQQVTLSCSPISGHRSVSWYQQTPGQGLQFLFEYFSETQRNKGNFPGRFSGRQFSNSRSEMNVSTLELGDSALYLCASCKQQGPLQETQYFGPGTRLLVL.